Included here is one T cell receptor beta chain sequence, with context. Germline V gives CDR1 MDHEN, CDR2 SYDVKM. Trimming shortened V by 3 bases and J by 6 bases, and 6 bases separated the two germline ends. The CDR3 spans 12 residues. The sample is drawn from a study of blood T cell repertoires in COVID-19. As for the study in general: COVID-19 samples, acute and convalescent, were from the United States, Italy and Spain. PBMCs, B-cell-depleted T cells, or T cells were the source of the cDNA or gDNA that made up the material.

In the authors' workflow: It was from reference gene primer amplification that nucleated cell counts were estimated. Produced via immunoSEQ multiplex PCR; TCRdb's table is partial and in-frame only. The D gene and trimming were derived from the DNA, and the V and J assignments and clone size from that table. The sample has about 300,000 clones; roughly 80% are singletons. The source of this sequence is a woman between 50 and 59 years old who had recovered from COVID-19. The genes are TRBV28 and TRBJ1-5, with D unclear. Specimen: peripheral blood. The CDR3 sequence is CASSFFSQPQHF. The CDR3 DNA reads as TGTGCCAGCAGTTTCTTTAGTCAGCCCCAGCATTTT.